Below, one T cell receptor beta chain is given with its context. The data are from a study of blood T cell repertoires in COVID-19. The wider study: T cells, B-cell-depleted T cells, or PBMCs provided the cDNA or gDNA that served as material.

Original processing methods: Estimation of nucleated cell counts was performed using reference gene primer amplification. The table came from immunoSEQ multiplex PCR; TCRdb's copy has only in-frame clones and leaves some out. V and J calls and clone size follow that table, whereas D and trimming were derived from the DNA. The sample has 150,000 to 200,000 clones, over 90% seen once. Followed over time, Seattle patients had been enrolled while infection was active. V lost 0 bases and J lost 9, with 14 bases in between. The CDR3 loop spans 14 amino acids. Per germline, CDR1 MNHEY and CDR2 SVGEGT. Sequenced sample: peripheral blood. This clonotype originated in a woman aged 60-75 years with COVID-19, enrolled during active disease. This chain uses TRBV6-2 or TRBV6-3 with TRBJ2-5; D remains unclear. The CDR3 DNA sequence: TGTGCCAGCAGTTACTCGGGCACCGAATGGGCCCAGTACTTC. This codes for CASSYSGTEWAQYF.